This TCR beta chain was found in a study of blood T cell repertoires in COVID-19. Original handling: Reference gene primers were amplified, and this amplification served to estimate nucleated cell counts. Clones were sequenced by immunoSEQ multiplex PCR, and TCRdb holds only the in-frame ones, with some missing. D and trimming were read from the DNA, whereas the V and J calls and clone size are those reported in that table. The repertoire holds around 160,000 clones, with 90% to 95% as singletons. V dropped 6 bases and J dropped 7 bases, with 15 bases sitting between them. The CDR3 is 14 residues long. Germline lookup yields CDR1 LGHNA and CDR2 YNFKEQ. Seattle enrolled patients during active infection and tracked them longitudinally.

Sample: peripheral blood. The clonotype originates from a woman aged 55-69 years with COVID-19, enrolled during active disease. This rearrangement joins TRBV4-2 to TRBJ1-4; a possible D gene is TRBD1 (5 bases). The CDR3 coding sequence is TGTGCCAGCAGGCGGGACCTGTCGATTGAAAAACTGTTTTTT. Its protein product is CASRRDLSIEKLFF.